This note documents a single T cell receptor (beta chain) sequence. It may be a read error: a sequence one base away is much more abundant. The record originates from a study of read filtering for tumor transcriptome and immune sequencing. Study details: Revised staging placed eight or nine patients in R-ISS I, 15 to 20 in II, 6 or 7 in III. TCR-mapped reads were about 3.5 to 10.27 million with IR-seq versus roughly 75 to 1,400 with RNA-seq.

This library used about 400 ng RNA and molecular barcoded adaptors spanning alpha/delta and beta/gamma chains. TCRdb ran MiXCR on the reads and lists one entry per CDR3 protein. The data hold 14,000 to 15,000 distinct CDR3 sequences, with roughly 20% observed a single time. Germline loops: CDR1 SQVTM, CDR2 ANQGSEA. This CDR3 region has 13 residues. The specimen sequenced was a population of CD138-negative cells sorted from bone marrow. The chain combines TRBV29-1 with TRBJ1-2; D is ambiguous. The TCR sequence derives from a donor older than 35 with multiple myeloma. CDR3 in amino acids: CSVEKPENYGHTF. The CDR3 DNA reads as TGCAGCGTTGAGAAGCCAGAGAACTATGGCCACACCTTC.